Here is one TCR beta chain with its context. This clonotype was observed at least ten times. Its antigen specificity is not known. Per-base qualities were not stored, and no clone one base away is much larger. Hyperthyroidism was considered stable if no progression to ophthalmopathy occurred within 18 months of follow-up. Hyperthyroidism patients were newly diagnosed, were aged 18 to 65 years, and had a disease duration under 2 months. Patients were excluded if they had other autoimmune diseases, uncontrolled infections, pregnancy or lactation. Diagnosis was based on clinical symptoms, serum thyroxine, TRAb, thyroid ultrasound and orbital computed tomography. Using Ficoll-Paque density gradient centrifugation, PBMCs were isolated from about 9.4 ml of fresh peripheral blood. Total RNA was extracted with Trizol reagent and quality-checked on an Agilent 2100 Bioanalyzer. According to the germline V gene, CDR1 reads SGHVS and CDR2 reads FNYEAQ. Deletion took 5 bases off V and 1 base off J, with a span of 14 bases between the germline ends. Taken from cysteine to phenylalanine, the CDR3 has 15 residues. The read is trimmed to its CDR3 DNA, 45 bases read in frame from base 1.

These data belong to a study of Graves' ophthalmopathy and Graves' hyperthyroidism (dated by TCRdb to 2016 to 2019). Background on the whole study: Peripheral blood was collected at initial diagnosis, before any treatment. The study used signatures of the TCR beta repertoire to tell Graves' ophthalmopathy apart from Graves' hyperthyroidism and to predict which patients would progress to ophthalmopathy. In total, 135 blood samples were TCR-sequenced: fewer than 50 ophthalmopathy, 75 hyperthyroidism and some 17 hyperthyroidism-to-ophthalmopathy patients. To explore V-J signatures that separate ophthalmopathy from hyperthyroidism, a discovery set of 100 patients was enrolled, consisting of about 45 with ophthalmopathy and around 60 with stable hyperthyroidism. An independent validation cohort was composed of roughly 19 hyperthyroidism patients and 17 patients who later progressed from hyperthyroidism to ophthalmopathy. T-cell repertoires of thyroid tissue and blood were compared in 5 or 6 hyperthyroidism patients. Following sampling, methimazole starting at 30 mg daily was administered to hyperthyroidism patients, and high-dose intravenous methylprednisolone was administered to ophthalmopathy patients. For training and testing, the 100 or so patients in the discovery cohort were randomly divided in a 7:3 ratio.

For repertoire sequencing, the TCR beta CDR3 regions were amplified from RNA transcripts. HTBI primers and the Qiagen OneStep RT-PCR kit were used in a first-round RT-PCR, which was followed by a second-round multiplex PCR, size selection and purification. Libraries were sequenced paired-end with 100 bp reads on an Illumina HiSeq2000. The authors processed their data as follows. SOAPnuke was used to process the reads, throwing out any read that had adapters, had uncalled bases, had a mean Phred below 15, or lacked an exact constant-primer or identifier match. COPE v1.2.5 was used to merge the high-quality paired reads. Unique nucleotide sequences were defined as clonotypes and aligned to IMGT TRB V, D and J references using MiTCR v1.1. Analysis was restricted to V-J combinations with a frequency above 0.0001, which covered just over 98% of repertoires. A TCR clonal expansion and chaos score per V-J combination was defined as the ratio of F50 clonal expansion to chaos observed in the TCRdist matrix. Features were reduced by Welch's t-statistics and random forest to around 14 V-J combinations, which fed a naive Bayes classifier. The Morisita-Horn index was used to measure how similar the thyroid and blood repertoires were. TCRdb reprocessing: public reads trimmed at Q25 with fastp, clones called with MiXCR, in-frame beta chains kept. Records with the same CDR3 protein are collapsed into one entry carrying the most frequent genes and DNA. None of the V and J calls come from the authors' own analysis; TCRdb made them. The sample yields roughly 610,000 distinct CDR3 sequences; roughly 20% were counted once. Of the sample, roughly 6.9% is held by the ten largest clones.

The full study reports these points: In cross-validation, the 13-signature model distinguished ophthalmopathy from stable hyperthyroidism with 87.88% sensitivity and 81.08% specificity, while in the test set the corresponding values were 80% and 75%. In validation, the model predicted ophthalmopathy progression with about 70% sensitivity and around 72% specificity; roughly 11 predicted patients were CT-confirmed with GO in a median of about 7.1 months. No statistical method was used to predetermine the sample size, and group allocation was not hidden from the investigators. Most expanded thyroid clonotypes with frequency above 0.001 were also detected in blood, suggesting blood repertoires may reflect the thyroid immune response.

The chain uses TRBV7-6 and TRBJ1-1; the D gene remains uncertain. The sequenced sample was peripheral blood. The TCR sequence derives from a woman younger than 35 with stable Graves' hyperthyroidism. Some clones in this sample may be carry-over from other donors' samples. Donor details come from another sample of the same person, matched by shared clones. The sequenced DNA is TGTGCCAGCAGCCCATCCAGCTCGGGGAACACTGAAGCTTTCTTT. This codes for CASSPSSSGNTEAFF.